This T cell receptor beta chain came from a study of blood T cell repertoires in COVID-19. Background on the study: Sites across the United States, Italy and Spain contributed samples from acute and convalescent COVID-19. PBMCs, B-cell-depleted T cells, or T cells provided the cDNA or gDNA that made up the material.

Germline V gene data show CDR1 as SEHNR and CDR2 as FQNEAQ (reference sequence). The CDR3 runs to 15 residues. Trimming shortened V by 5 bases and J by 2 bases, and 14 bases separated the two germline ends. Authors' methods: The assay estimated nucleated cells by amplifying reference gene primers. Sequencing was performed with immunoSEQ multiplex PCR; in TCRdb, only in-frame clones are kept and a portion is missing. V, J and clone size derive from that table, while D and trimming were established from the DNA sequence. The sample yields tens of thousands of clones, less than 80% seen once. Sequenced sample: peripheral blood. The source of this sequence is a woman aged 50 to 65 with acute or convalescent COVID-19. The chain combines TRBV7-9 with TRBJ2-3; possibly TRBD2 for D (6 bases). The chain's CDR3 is CASSPPTGDTDTQYF. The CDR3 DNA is TGTGCCAGCAGCCCCCCTACGGGGGACACAGATACGCAGTATTTT.